The 16 T cell receptor beta chains presented below share a single source sample, sequenced in a study of cytomegalovirus exposure and HLA in healthy donors. With 60 Vbeta and 13 Jbeta primers, the PCR was carried out. Assay used: immunoSEQ multiplex PCR; TCRdb lists only in-frame clones, some missing. In the table there are fewer than 200,000 clones, 70% to 85% of which are singletons. Sequenced sample: PBMCs. The receptors come from a man aged 30 to 39 in good health and CMV-seropositive.

CDR3: CASSQVFQFEQYF. CDR3 nucleotides: TGCGCCAGCAGCCAAGTATTCCAGTTCGAGCAGTACTTC. The chain is built from TRBV4-1 and TRBJ2-7; D gene unclear. The CDR3 is 13 residues long. Per germline, CDR1 MGHRA and CDR2 YSYEKL. Trimming shortened V by 1 base and J by 6 bases, and 10 bases separated the two germline ends.

V gene TRBV10-3 combines with J gene TRBJ1-4, with unresolved D. The CDR3 has 14 residues. Trimming stripped 3 bases from V and 4 bases from J, with 9 bases between. Germline lookup yields CDR1 ENHRY and CDR2 SYGVKD. CDR3 nucleotides: TGTGCCATCAGTGACTCACAGAATAATGAAAAACTGTTTTTT. Its protein product is CAISDSQNNEKLFF.

The rearrangement links TRBV7-9 to TRBJ1-5; no reliable D call. CDR1 SEHNR and CDR2 FQNEAQ come from the germline V gene (reference sequence). The CDR3 sequence is 12 residues long. V lost 10 bases and J 2 bases, leaving 9 bases between the germline ends. CDR3 amino acids: CATAVGNQPQHF. CDR3 nucleotide sequence: TGTGCCACCGCGGTTGGCAATCAGCCCCAGCATTTT.

The chain links TRBV5-1 to TRBJ2-7, with 9 bases aligning to TRBD1. The CDR3 length is 14 residues. Losses at the gene ends were 4 bases for V and 6 bases for J; bases not matched to a gene: 8. The germline V gene encodes CDR1 SGHRS and CDR2 YFSETQ. The CDR3 spells CASSPGTGWGEQYF. The CDR3, as DNA: TGCGCCAGCAGCCCAGGGACAGGGTGGGGCGAGCAGTACTTC.

A note on this clone: The same CDR3 can be traced to other DNA sequences in this sample. The chain uses TRBV27 and TRBJ2-7; the match to TRBD2 covers 7 bases. The V gene's germline CDR1 is MNHEY and CDR2 SMNVEV (reference sequence). V dropped 0 bases and J dropped 3; count of bases not matched to a gene: 2. The CDR3 extends over 14 amino acids. CDR3 in amino acids: CASSLSGGSYEQYF. CDR3 bases: TGTGCCAGCAGTTTATCGGGGGGGAGCTACGAGCAGTACTTC.

CDR3 residues: CASSQTAGGPDTQYF. In DNA, the CDR3 is TGTGCCAGCAGCCAAACGGCGGGGGGGCCTGATACGCAGTATTTT. This chain connects TRBV4-2 to TRBJ2-3, with 9 bases lining up with TRBD2. V dropped 2 bases and J dropped 6; count of bases not matched to a gene: 6. The CDR3 consists of 15 residues. Per germline, CDR1 LGHNA and CDR2 YNFKEQ.

The V and J genes are TRBV6-6 and TRBJ1-2, with D maybe TRBD1 (5 bases). V lost 0 bases and J lost 2, with 10 bases in between. Germline V gene data show CDR1 as MNHNY and CDR2 as SVGAGI (reference sequence). The CDR3 extends over 15 amino acids. CDR3 sequence reads: CASSYSQGGNYGYTF. DNA of the CDR3: TGTGCCAGCAGTTACTCTCAGGGAGGGAACTATGGCTACACCTTC.

The chain combines TRBV2 with TRBJ2-5, with 7 bases fitting TRBD1. Trimming took 6 bases from V and 1 from J; bases not matched to a gene: 8. In germline, CDR1 is SNHLY, CDR2 FYNNEI. This CDR3 has 15 residues. CDR3 DNA: TGTGCCAGCAGCCGGGGACAGATAGGCCAAGAGACCCAGTACTTC. This encodes CASSRGQIGQETQYF. Variable domain in full (rest from reference TRBV2 and TRBJ2-5): EPEVTQTPSHQVTQMGQEVILRCVPISNHLYFYWYRQILGQKVEFLVSFYNNEISEKSEIFDDQFSVERPDGSNFTLKIRSTKLEDSAMYFCASSRGQIGQETQYFGPGTRLLVL.

The gene calls are TRBV2 and TRBJ1-1; D is unresolved. The CDR3 loop spans 14 amino acids. Trimming stripped 4 bases from V and 0 bases from J, with 9 bases between. Germline assignment: CDR1 SNHLY and CDR2 FYNNEI. In DNA form, the CDR3 reads TGTGCCAGCAGTGCCCGGGAAATGAACACTGAAGCTTTCTTT. This sequence encodes CASSAREMNTEAFF.

This clone occurred once. The genes are TRBV13 and TRBJ2-7; 7 bases match TRBD1. The CDR3 is made up of 17 amino acids. Trimming took 5 bases from V and 0 from J; bases not matched to a gene: 13. CDR1 and CDR2 (germline): PRHDT, FYEKMQ (reference sequence). In DNA form, the CDR3 reads TGTGCCAGCAGCACACACTACGGACAGGTGAGCTCCTACGAGCAGTACTTC. Translating it yields CASSTHYGQVSSYEQYF.

The chain combines TRBV30 with TRBJ2-7; tentatively, D is TRBD2 (6 bases). Trimming removed 0 bases at V and 5 bases at J, with 14 bases between. This CDR3 spans 14 amino acids. Germline CDR1 GTSNPN, CDR2 SVGIG (reference sequence). The CDR3 region has the DNA TGTGCCTGGAGTGTACTTCTGGGAGGAAACGAGCAGTACTTC. This encodes CAWSVLLGGNEQYF.

This rearrangement joins TRBV13 to TRBJ2-5; D is possibly TRBD1 (6 bases). V lost 1 base and J lost 7, with 10 bases in between. The germline gives CDR1 PRHDT, CDR2 FYEKMQ (reference sequence). CDR3 size: 13 residues. The CDR3 sequence: CASSLAIGGTQYF. The DNA of the CDR3 is TGTGCCAGCAGCTTAGCCATAGGGGGGACCCAGTACTTC.

This clone showed up just once. This sequence joins TRBV4-3 and TRBJ2-5, with D possibly matching TRBD1 (5 bases). Trimming cost V 2 bases and J 2 bases, with 18 bases left between them. The CDR3 sequence is 17 residues long. Germline V gene sequence: CDR1 LGHNA, CDR2 YSLEER. DNA of the CDR3: TGCGCCAGCAGCCAATACTTCTTCAGGGCAGGGCAAGAGACCCAGTACTTC. This codes for CASSQYFFRAGQETQYF.

This chain links TRBV25-1 with TRBJ1-6; the D gene is possibly TRBD1 (6 bases). Trimming removed 3 bases at V and 4 bases at J, with 19 bases between. CDR3 size: 18 residues. Germline CDR1 reads MGHDK; CDR2 reads SYGVNS. CDR3 sequence reads: CASSDSAGGRLYNSPLHF. CDR3 nucleotides: TGTGCCAGCAGTGATTCCGCGGGGGGGCGACTTTATAATTCACCCCTCCACTTT.

V usage is TRBV4-1 and J usage is TRBJ1-6, with D possibly matching TRBD1 (6 bases). Germline loops: CDR1 MGHRA, CDR2 YSYEKL. Trimming took off 1 base at V and 7 bases at J, with 11 bases between the two ends. CDR3 length: 15 residues. In DNA, the CDR3 is TGCGCCAGCAGCCAAGGGACAGTCGGGAATTCACCCCTCCACTTT. It encodes CASSQGTVGNSPLHF.

The chain joins TRBV4-2 to TRBJ1-3; D is ambiguous. This CDR3 contains 17 residues. Trimming removed 0 bases at V and 0 bases at J, with 12 bases between. Germline CDR1 reads LGHNA; CDR2 reads YNFKEQ. CDR3 amino acids: CASSQDGDTYSGNTIYF. CDR3 sequence (DNA): TGTGCCAGCAGCCAAGATGGAGATACCTACTCTGGAAACACCATATATTTT.